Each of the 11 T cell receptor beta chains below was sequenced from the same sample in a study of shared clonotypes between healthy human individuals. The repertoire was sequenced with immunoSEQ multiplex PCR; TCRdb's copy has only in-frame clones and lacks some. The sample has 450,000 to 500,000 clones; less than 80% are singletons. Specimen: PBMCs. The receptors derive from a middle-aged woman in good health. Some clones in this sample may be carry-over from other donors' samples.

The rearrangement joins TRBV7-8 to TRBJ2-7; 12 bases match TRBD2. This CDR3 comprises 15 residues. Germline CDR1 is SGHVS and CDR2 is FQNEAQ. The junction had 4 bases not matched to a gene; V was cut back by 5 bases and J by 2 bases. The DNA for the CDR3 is TGTGCCAGCAGCCCCCTAGCGGGAGGGACCTACGAGCAGTACTTC. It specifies CASSPLAGGTYEQYF.

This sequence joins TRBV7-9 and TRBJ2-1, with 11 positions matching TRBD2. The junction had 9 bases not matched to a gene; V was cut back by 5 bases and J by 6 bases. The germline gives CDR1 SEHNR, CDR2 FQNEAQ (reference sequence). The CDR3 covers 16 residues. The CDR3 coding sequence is TGTGCCAGCAGCCAACCCGGACTAGCGGGCTTCAATGAGCAGTTCTTC. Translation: CASSQPGLAGFNEQFF.

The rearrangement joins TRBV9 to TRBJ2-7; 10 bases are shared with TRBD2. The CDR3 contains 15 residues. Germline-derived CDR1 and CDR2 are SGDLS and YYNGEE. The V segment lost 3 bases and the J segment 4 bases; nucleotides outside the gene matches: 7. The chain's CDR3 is CASSGGSSGRYEQYF. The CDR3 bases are TGTGCCAGCAGCGGGGGGTCTAGCGGGAGATACGAGCAGTACTTC.

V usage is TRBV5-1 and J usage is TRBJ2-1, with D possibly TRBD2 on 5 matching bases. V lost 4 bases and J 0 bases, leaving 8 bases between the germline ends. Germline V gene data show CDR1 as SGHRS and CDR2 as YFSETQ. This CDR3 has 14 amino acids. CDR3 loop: CASSGGGSYNEQFF. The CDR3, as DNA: TGCGCCAGCAGCGGTGGAGGCTCCTACAATGAGCAGTTCTTC.

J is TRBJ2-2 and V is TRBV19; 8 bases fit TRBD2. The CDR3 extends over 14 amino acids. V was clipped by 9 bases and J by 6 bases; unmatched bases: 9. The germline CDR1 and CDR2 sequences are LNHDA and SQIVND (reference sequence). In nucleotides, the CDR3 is TGTGCCAGCAGAACTAGCGGAGGTCCCGGGGAGCTGTTTTTT. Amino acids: CASRTSGGPGELFF.

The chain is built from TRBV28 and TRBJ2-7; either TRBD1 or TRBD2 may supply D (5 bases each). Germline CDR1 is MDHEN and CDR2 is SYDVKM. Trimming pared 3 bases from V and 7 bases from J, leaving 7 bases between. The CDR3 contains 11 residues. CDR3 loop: CASSLGVEQYF. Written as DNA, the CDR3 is TGTGCCAGCAGTTTGGGGGTTGAGCAGTACTTC.

CDR3 DNA: TGCAGCGTTGAGGGGGAAGGTGATACGCAGTATTTT. Protein product: CSVEGEGDTQYF. The chain links TRBV29-1 to TRBJ2-3, with D possibly called TRBD1 or TRBD2 (5 bases each). Trimming removed 3 bases from V and 6 bases from J, with 10 bases in between. CDR3 length: 12 amino acids. Germline assignment: CDR1 SQVTM and CDR2 ANQGSEA.

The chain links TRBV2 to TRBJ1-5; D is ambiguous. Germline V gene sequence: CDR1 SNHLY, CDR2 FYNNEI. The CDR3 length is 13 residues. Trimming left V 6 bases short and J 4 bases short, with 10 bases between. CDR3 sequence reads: CASSDGLNQPQHF. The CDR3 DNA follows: TGTGCCAGCAGCGACGGACTGAATCAGCCCCAGCATTTT. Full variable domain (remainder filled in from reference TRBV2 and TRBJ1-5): EPEVTQTPSHQVTQMGQEVILRCVPISNHLYFYWYRQILGQKVEFLVSFYNNEISEKSEIFDDQFSVERPDGSNFTLKIRSTKLEDSAMYFCASSDGLNQPQHFGDGTRLSIL.

The CDR3 is CASSPLGQGADTQYF. CDR3 bases: TGTGCCAGCTCACCACTCGGACAGGGGGCAGATACGCAGTATTTT. V usage is TRBV18 and J usage is TRBJ2-3; 10 bases are shared with TRBD1. This CDR3 contains 15 residues. Germline-derived CDR1 and CDR2 are KGHSH and LQKENI. Losses at the gene ends were 1 base for V and 4 bases for J; bases not matched to a gene: 2.

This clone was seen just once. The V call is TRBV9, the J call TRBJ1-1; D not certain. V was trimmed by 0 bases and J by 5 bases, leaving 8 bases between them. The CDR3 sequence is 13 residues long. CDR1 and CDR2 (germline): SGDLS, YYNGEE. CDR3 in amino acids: CASSVGIGTEAFF. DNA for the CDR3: TGTGCCAGCAGCGTAGGGATCGGAACTGAAGCTTTCTTT.

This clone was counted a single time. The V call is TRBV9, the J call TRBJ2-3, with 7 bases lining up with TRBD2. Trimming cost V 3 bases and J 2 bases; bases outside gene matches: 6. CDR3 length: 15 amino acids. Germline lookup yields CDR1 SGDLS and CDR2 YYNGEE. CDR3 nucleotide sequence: TGTGCCAGCAGCGCGCGAGCGGGGTCCACAGATACGCAGTATTTT. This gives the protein CASSARAGSTDTQYF.